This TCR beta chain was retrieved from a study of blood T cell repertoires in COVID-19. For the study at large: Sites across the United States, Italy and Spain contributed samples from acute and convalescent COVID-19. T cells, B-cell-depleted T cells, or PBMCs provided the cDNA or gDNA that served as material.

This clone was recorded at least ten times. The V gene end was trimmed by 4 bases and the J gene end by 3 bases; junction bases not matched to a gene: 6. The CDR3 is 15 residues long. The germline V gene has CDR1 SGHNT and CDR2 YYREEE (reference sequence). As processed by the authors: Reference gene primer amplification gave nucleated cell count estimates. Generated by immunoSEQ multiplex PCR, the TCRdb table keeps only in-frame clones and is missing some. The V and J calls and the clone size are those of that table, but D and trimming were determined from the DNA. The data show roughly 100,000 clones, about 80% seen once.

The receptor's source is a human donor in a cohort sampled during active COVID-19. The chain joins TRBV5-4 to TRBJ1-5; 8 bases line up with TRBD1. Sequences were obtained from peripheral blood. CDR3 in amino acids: CASSLGQGLNQPQHF. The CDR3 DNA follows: TGTGCCAGCAGCCTCGGACAGGGCCTCAATCAGCCCCAGCATTTT. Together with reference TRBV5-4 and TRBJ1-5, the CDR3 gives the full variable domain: ETGVTQSPTHLIKTRGQQVTLRCSSQSGHNTVSWYQQALGQGPQFIFQYYREEENGRGNFPPRFSGLQFPNYSSELNVNALELDDSALYLCASSLGQGLNQPQHFGDGTRLSIL.